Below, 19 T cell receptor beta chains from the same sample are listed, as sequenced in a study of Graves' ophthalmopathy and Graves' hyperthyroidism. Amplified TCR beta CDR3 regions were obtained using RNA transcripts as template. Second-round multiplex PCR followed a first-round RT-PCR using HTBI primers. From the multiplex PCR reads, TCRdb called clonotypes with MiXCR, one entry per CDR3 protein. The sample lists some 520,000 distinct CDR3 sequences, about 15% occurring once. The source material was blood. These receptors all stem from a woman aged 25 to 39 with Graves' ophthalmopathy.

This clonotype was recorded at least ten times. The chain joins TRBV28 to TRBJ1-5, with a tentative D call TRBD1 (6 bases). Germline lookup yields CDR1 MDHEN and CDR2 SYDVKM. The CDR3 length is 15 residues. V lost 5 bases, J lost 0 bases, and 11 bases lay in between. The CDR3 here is CASSPQGNSNQPQHF. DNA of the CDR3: TGTGCCAGCAGTCCCCAGGGGAATAGCAATCAGCCCCAGCATTTT.

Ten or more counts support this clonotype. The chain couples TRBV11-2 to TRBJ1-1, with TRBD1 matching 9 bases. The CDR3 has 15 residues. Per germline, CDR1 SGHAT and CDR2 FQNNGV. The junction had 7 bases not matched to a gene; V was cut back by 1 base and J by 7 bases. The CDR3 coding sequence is TGTGCCAGCAGCTTAGTTGGCCGGACAGGGGTTGAAGCTTTCTTT. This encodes CASSLVGRTGVEAFF.

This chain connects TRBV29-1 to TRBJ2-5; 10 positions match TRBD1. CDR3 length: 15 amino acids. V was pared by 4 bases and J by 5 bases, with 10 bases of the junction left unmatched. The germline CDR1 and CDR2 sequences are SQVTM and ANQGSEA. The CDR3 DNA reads TGCAGCGTTGCGGGGGTGACAGGGGGCTGGGAGACCCAGTACTTC. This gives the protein CSVAGVTGGWETQYF.

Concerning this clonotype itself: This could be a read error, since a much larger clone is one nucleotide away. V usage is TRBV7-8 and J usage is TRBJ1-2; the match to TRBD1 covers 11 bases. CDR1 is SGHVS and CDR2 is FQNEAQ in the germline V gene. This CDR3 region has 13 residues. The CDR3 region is CSSSQGTGGGYTF. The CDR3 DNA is TGTTCCAGCAGCCAAGGGACAGGGGGTGGCTACACCTTC.

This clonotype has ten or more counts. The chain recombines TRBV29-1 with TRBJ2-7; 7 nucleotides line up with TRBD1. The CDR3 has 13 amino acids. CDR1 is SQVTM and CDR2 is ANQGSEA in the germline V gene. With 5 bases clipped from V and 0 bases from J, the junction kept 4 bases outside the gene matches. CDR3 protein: CSVRTGYSYEQYF. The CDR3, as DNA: TGCAGCGTTAGGACAGGATACTCCTACGAGCAGTACTTC.

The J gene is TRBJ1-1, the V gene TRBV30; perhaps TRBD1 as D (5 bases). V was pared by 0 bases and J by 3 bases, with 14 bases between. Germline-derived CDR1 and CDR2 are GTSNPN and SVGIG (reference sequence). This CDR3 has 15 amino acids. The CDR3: CAWSVSGTMYTEAFF. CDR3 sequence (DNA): TGTGCCTGGAGTGTATCCGGGACCATGTACACTGAAGCTTTCTTT.

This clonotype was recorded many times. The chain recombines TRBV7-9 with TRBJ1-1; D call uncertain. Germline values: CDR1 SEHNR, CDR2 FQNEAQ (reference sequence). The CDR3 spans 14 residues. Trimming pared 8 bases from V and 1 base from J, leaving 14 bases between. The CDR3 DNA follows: TGTGCCAGCGATCTTTCGGGGTCGAACACTGAAGCTTTCTTT. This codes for CASDLSGSNTEAFF. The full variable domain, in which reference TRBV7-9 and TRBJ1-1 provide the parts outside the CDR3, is DTGVSQNPRHKITKRGQNVTFRCDPISEHNRLYWYRQTLGQGPEFLTYFQNEAQLEKSRLLSDRFSAERPKGSFSTLEIQRTEQGDSAMYLCASDLSGSNTEAFFGQGTRLTVV.

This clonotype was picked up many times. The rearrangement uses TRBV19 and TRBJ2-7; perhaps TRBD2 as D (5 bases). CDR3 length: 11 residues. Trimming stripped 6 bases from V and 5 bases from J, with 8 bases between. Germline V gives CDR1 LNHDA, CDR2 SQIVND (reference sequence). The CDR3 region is CASRKRDEQYF. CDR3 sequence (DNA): TGTGCCAGTAGGAAGAGGGACGAGCAGTACTTC. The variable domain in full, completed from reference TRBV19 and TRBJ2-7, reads DGGITQSPKYLFRKEGQNVTLSCEQNLNHDAMYWYRQDPGQGLRLIYYSQIVNDFQKGDIAEGYSVSREKKESFPLTVTSAQKNPTAFYLCASRKRDEQYFGPGTRLTVT.

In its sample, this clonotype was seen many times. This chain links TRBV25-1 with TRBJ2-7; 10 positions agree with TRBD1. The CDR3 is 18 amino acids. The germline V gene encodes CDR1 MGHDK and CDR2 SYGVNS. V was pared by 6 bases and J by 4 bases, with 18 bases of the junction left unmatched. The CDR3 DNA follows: TGTGCCAGCAGCAGTCCTCAACCGGGACAGGGGACCTCTTACGAGCAGTACTTC. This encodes CASSSPQPGQGTSYEQYF.

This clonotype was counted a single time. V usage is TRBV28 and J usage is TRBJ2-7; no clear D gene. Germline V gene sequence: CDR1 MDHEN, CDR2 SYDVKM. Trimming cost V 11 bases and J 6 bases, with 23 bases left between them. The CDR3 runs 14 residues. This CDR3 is CACTVGLVIREQYF. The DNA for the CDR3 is TGTGCCTGCACCGTTGGGCTAGTAATCCGCGAGCAGTACTTC.

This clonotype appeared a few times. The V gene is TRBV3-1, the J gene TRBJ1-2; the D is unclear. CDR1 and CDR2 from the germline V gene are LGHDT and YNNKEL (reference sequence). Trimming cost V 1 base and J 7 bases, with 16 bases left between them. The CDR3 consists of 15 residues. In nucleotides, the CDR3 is TGTGCCAGCAGCCAAGGCTCGGCAGGCATGATTGGCTACACCTTC. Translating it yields CASSQGSAGMIGYTF.

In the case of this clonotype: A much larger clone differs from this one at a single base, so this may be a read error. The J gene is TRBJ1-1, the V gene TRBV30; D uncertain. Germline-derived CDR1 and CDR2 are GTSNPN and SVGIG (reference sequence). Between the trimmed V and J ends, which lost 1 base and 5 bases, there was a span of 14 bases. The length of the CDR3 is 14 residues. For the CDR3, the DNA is TGTGCCTGGAGTGCCGGAGGCGTTTCTACTGAAGCTTTCTTT. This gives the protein CAWSAGGVSTEAFF.

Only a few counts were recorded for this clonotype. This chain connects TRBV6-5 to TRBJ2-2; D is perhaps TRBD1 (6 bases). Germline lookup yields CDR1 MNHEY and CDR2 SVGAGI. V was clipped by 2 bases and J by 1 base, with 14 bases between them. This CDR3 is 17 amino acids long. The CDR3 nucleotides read TGTGCCAGCAGTTACAGTTGGGGGCCCGTGAACACCGGGGAGCTGTTTTTT. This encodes CASSYSWGPVNTGELFF.

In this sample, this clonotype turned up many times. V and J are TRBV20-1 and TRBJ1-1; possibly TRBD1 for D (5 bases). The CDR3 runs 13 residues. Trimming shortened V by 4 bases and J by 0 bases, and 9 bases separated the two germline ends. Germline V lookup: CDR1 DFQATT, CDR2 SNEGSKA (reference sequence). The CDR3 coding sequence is TGCAGTGCTAACTCAGGGCTGAACACTGAAGCTTTCTTT. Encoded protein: CSANSGLNTEAFF.

The CDR3 spells CASSEGGADYEQYF. CDR3 nucleotide sequence: TGTGCCAGCAGTGAGGGGGGGGCTGACTACGAGCAGTACTTC. V and J are TRBV25-1 and TRBJ2-7; D may be TRBD2 (7 bases). CDR1 is MGHDK and CDR2 is SYGVNS in the germline V gene. Trimming cost V 3 bases and J 3 bases, with 12 bases left between them. This CDR3 is built from 14 residues.

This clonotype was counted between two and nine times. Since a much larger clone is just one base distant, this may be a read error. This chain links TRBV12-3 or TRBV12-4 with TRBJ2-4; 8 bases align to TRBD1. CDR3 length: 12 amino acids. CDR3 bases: TGTGCCAGCAGTGACAGGGGTGACATTAAGTACTTC. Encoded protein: CASSDRGDIKYF.

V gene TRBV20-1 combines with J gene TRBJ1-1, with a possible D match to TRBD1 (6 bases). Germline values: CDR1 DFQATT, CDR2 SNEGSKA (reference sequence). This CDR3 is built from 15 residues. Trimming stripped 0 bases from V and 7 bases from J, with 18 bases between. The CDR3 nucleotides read TGCAGTGCTAGAGATCTGGGGGCTACAGGATTTGAAGCTTTCTTT. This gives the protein CSARDLGATGFEAFF.

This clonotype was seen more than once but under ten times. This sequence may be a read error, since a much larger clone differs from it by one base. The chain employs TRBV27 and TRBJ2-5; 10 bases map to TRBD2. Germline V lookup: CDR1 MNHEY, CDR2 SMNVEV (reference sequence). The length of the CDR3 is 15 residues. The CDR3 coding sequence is TGTGCCAGCAGTCCCGGCACTAGCGGGAAGGAGACCAAGTACTTC. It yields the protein CASSPGTSGKETKYF.

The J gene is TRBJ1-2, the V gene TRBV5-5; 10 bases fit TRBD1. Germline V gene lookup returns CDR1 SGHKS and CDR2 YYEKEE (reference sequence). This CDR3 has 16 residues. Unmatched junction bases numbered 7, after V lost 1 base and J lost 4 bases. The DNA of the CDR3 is TGTGCCAGCAGCTTGTGGACAGGGGGTAGTGGCTATGGCTACACCTTC. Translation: CASSLWTGGSGYGYTF.